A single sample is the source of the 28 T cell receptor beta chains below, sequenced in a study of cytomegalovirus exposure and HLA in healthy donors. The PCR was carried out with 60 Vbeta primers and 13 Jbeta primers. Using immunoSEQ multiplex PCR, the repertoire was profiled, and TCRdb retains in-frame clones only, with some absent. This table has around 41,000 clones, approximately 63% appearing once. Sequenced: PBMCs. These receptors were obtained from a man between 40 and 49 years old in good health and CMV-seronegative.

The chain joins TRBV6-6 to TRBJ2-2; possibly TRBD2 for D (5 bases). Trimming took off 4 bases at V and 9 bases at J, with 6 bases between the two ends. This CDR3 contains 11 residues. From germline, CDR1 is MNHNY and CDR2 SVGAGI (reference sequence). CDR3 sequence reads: CASSSSRELFF. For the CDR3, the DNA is TGTGCCAGCAGTTCTAGCCGGGAGCTGTTTTTT.

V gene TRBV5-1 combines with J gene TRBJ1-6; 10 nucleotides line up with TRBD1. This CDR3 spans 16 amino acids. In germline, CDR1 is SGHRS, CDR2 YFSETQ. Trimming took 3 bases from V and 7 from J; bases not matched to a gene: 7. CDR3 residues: CASSSSPGQGNSPLHF. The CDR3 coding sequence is TGCGCCAGCAGCTCGAGCCCGGGACAGGGGAATTCACCCCTCCACTTT.

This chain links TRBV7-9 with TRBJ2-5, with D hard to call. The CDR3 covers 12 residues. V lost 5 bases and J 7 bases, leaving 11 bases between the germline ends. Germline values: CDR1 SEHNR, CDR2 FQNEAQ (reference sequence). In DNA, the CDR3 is TGTGCCAGCAGCGCATCTGGCCGGACCCAGTACTTC. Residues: CASSASGRTQYF.

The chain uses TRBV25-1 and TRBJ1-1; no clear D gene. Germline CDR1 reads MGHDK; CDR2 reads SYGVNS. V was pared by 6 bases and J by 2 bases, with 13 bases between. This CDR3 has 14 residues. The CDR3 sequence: CASRSTGYNTEAFF. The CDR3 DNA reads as TGTGCCAGCAGAAGTACGGGATACAACACTGAAGCTTTCTTT.

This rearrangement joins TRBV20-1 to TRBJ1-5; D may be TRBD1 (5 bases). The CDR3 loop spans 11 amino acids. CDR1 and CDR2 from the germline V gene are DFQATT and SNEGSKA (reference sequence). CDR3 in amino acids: CRGGSNQPQHF. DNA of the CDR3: TGCAGGGGGGGTAGCAATCAGCCCCAGCATTTT.

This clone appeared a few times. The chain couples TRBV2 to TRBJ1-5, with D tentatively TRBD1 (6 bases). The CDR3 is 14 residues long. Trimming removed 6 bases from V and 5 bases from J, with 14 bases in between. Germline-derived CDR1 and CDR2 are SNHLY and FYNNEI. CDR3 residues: CASRAGDYDQPQHF. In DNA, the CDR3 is TGTGCCAGCAGGGCAGGGGATTACGATCAGCCCCAGCATTTT.

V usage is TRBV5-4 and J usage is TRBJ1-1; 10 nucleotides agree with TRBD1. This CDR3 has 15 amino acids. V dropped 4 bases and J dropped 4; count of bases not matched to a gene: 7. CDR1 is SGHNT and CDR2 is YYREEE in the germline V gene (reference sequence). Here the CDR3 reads CASSLPGQGSTEAFF. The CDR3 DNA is TGTGCCAGCAGCCTGCCGGGACAGGGGTCCACTGAAGCTTTCTTT.

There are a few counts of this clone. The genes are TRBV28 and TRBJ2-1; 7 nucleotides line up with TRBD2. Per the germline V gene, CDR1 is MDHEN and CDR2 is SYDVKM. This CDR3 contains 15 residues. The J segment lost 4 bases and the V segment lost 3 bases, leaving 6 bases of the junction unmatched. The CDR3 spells CASSFRRGGYNEQFF. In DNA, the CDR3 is TGTGCCAGCAGTTTTCGGCGCGGGGGATACAATGAGCAGTTCTTC.

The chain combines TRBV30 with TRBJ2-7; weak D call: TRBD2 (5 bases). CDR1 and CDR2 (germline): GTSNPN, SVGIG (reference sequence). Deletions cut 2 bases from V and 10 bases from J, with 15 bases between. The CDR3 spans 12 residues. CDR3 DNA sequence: TGTGCCTGGAGTACTCCCCTCGGGGAACAGTACTTC. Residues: CAWSTPLGEQYF.

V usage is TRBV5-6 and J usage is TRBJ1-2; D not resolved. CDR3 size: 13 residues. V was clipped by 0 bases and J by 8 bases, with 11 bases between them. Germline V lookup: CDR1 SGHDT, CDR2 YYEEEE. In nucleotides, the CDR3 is TGTGCCAGCAGCTTGGACAGCCCCTCCGGCTACACCTTC. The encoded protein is CASSLDSPSGYTF. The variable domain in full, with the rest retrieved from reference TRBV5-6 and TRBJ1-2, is DAGVTQSPTHLIKTRGQQVTLRCSPKSGHDTVSWYQQALGQGPQFIFQYYEEEERQRGNFPDRFSGHQFPNYSSELNVNALLLGDSALYLCASSLDSPSGYTFGSGTRLTVV.

The CDR3 loop reads CASTRDSIRNEQYF. DNA of the CDR3: TGTGCCAGCACCCGGGACTCTATTCGGAACGAGCAGTACTTC. The chain joins TRBV5-6 to TRBJ2-7, with D perhaps matching TRBD2 (6 bases). CDR1 is SGHDT and CDR2 is YYEEEE in the germline V gene. The CDR3 runs to 14 residues. V lost 6 bases, J lost 5 bases, and 18 bases lay in between. Variable domain in full (rest from reference TRBV5-6 and TRBJ2-7): DAGVTQSPTHLIKTRGQQVTLRCSPKSGHDTVSWYQQALGQGPQFIFQYYEEEERQRGNFPDRFSGHQFPNYSSELNVNALLLGDSALYLCASTRDSIRNEQYFGPGTRLTVT.

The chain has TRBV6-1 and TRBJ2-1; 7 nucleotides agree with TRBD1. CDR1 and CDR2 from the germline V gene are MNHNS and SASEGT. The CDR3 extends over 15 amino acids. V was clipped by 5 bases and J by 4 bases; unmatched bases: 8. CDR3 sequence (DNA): TGTGCCAGCAGTTCCACAGGGGCCCCTTACAATGAGCAGTTCTTC. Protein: CASSSTGAPYNEQFF.

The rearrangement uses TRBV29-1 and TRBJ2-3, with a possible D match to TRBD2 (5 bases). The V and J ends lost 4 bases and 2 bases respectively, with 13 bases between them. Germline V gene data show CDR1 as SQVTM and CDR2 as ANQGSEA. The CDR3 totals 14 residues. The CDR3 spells CSVGLSGTTDTQYF. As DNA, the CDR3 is TGCAGCGTTGGCCTCAGCGGAACCACAGATACGCAGTATTTT.

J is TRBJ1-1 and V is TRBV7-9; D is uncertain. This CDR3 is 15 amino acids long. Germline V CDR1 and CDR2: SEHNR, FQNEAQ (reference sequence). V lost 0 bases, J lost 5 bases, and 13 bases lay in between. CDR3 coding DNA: TGTGCCAGCAGCTTAGCGTCCGGGGTCGCAACTGAAGCTTTCTTT. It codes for CASSLASGVATEAFF.

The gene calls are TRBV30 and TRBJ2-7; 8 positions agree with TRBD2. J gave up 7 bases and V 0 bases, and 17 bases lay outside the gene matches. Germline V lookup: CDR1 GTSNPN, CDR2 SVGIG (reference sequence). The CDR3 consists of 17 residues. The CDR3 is CAWSVPEWRGELSEQYF. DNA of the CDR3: TGTGCCTGGAGTGTACCGGAATGGCGGGGGGAGCTTTCGGAGCAGTACTTC.

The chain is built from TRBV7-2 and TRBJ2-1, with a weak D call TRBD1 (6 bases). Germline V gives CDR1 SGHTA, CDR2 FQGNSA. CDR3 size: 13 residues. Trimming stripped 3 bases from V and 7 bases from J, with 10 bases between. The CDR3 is CASSFDRLNEQFF. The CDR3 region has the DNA TGTGCCAGCAGCTTCGACAGGTTAAATGAGCAGTTCTTC.

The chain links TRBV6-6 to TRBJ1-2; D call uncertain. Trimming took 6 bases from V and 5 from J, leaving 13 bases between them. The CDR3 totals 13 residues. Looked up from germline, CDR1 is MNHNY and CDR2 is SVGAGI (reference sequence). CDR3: CASSSDIVYGYTF. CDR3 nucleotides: TGTGCCAGCAGCTCCGACATTGTGTATGGCTACACCTTC.

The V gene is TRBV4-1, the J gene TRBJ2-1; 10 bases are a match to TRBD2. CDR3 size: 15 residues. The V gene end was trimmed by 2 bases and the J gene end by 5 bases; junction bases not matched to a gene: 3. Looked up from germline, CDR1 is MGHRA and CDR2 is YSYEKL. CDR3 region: CASSQWLAGDNEQFF. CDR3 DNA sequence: TGCGCCAGCAGCCAATGGCTAGCGGGGGACAATGAGCAGTTCTTC.

The CDR3 region has the DNA TGCAGCGTCGGGACAGGGGGAGGCAATCAGCCCCAGCATTTT. As protein: CSVGTGGGNQPQHF. The chain combines TRBV29-1 with TRBJ1-5; the match to TRBD1 covers 11 bases. CDR1 is SQVTM, CDR2 ANQGSEA, per germline. V was pared by 6 bases and J by 2 bases, with 3 bases of the junction left unmatched. There are 14 residues in the CDR3.

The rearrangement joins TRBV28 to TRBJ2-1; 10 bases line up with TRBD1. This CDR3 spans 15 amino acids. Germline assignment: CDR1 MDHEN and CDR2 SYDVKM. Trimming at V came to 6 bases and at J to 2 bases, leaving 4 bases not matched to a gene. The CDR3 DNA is TGTGCCAGCAGCGTGACAGGGGGCACCTACAATGAGCAGTTCTTC. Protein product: CASSVTGGTYNEQFF.

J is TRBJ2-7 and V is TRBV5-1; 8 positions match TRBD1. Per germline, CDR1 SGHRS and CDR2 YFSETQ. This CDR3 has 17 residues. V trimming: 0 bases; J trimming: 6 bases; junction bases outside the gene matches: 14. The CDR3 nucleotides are TGCGCCAGCAGCTTGGTGGCACAGGGGGTTTTGGGGCGCGAGCAGTACTTC. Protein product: CASSLVAQGVLGREQYF.

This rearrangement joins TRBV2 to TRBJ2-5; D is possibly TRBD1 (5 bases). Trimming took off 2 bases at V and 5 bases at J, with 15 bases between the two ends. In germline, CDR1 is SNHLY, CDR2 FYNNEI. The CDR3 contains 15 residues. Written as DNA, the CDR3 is TGTGCCAGCAGTGAACAGGGTGGGTTTGGTGAGACCCAGTACTTC. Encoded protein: CASSEQGGFGETQYF.

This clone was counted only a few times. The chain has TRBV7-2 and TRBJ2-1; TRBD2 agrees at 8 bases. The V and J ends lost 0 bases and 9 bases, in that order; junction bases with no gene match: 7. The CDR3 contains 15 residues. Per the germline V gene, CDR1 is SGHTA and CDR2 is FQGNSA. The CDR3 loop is CASSLAHSAGGEQFF. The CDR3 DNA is TGTGCCAGCAGCTTAGCGCATAGCGCGGGGGGTGAGCAGTTCTTC. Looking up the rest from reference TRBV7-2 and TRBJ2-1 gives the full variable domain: GAGVSQSPSNKVTEKGKDVELRCDPISGHTALYWYRQSLGQGLEFLIYFQGNSAPDKSGLPSDRFSAERTGGSVSTLTIQRTQQEDSAVYLCASSLAHSAGGEQFFGPGTRLTVL.

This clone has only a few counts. The CDR3 here is CAWREGTRNTIYF. CDR3 sequence (DNA): TGTGCCTGGAGAGAGGGCACTAGAAACACCATATATTTT. The chain joins TRBV30 to TRBJ1-3; D is unresolved. CDR3 length: 13 amino acids. V was pared by 3 bases and J by 5 bases, with 11 bases between. CDR1 and CDR2 from the germline V gene are GTSNPN and SVGIG (reference sequence).

The CDR3 region has the DNA TGTGCCAGCAGCGCCGGACAGGGGGTTACCTATGGCTACACCTTC. Its protein product is CASSAGQGVTYGYTF. The V call is TRBV9, the J call TRBJ1-2; 10 bases are a match to TRBD1. The germline V gene has CDR1 SGDLS and CDR2 YYNGEE. The ends lost 3 bases at V and 4 bases at J; junction bases unmatched: 6. The CDR3 spans 15 residues. The full variable domain, in which reference TRBV9 and TRBJ1-2 provide the parts outside the CDR3, is DSGVTQTPKHLITATGQRVTLRCSPRSGDLSVYWYQQSLDQGLQFLIQYYNGEERAKGNILERFSAQQFPDLHSELNLSSLELGDSALYFCASSAGQGVTYGYTFGSGTRLTVV.

CDR3 sequence (DNA): TGTGCCAGCAGCGTAGGACAGAGCTCTGGAAACACCATATATTTT. Translated: CASSVGQSSGNTIYF. The chain joins TRBV9 to TRBJ1-3, with TRBD1 as a possible D gene (5 bases). The germline gives CDR1 SGDLS, CDR2 YYNGEE. The CDR3 loop spans 15 amino acids. V lost 0 bases and J 0 bases, leaving 7 bases between the germline ends. The whole variable domain, filled in from reference TRBV9 and TRBJ1-3, reads DSGVTQTPKHLITATGQRVTLRCSPRSGDLSVYWYQQSLDQGLQFLIQYYNGEERAKGNILERFSAQQFPDLHSELNLSSLELGDSALYFCASSVGQSSGNTIYFGEGSWLTVV.

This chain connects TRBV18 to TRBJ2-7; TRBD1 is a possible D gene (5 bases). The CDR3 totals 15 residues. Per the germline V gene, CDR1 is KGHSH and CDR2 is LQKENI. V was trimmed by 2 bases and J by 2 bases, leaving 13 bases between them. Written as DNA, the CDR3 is TGTGCCAGCTCACCAAGGCAGGGTGGCCCCTACGAGCAGTACTTC. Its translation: CASSPRQGGPYEQYF.

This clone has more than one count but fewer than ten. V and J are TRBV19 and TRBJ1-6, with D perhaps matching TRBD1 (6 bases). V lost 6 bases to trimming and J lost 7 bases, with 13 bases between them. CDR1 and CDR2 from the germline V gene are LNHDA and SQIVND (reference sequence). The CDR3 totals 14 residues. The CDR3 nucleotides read TGTGCCAGTAGCCAAACAGGGTTCAATTCACCCCTCCACTTT. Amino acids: CASSQTGFNSPLHF.